This paragraph covers one T cell receptor beta chain sequence. Its cognate antigen is unknown. This entry is derived from a study of CD8 T cells in ankylosing spondylitis. TCRdb passed the 5' RACE reads through MiXCR, listing each CDR3 protein once. The table includes hundreds of thousands of distinct CDR3 sequences, about 13% detected once. The germline V and J ends were trimmed by 2 bases and 1 base, with 9 bases remaining between them. The CDR3 covers 14 residues. Looked up from germline, CDR1 is SGHAT and CDR2 is FQNNGV. Whole-study findings and limits: Disease-associated clones were reportedly significantly overrepresented in matched ankylosing spondylitis synovial fluid. What seemed typical of ankylosing spondylitis blood was a TCR beta motif built from 8 or 9 highly homologous variants. Previously reported in reactive arthritis synovial fluid and blood were some of the motif variants.

The source material was blood, either unsorted or a sorted T cell fraction (not recorded which). This clonotype was sampled from a male donor with ankylosing spondylitis. The genes are TRBV11-2 and TRBJ2-7, with D hard to call. CDR3 protein: CASSLLTASYEQYF. In DNA form, the CDR3 reads TGTGCCAGCAGCTTACTCACAGCATCCTACGAGCAGTACTTC.